Below, 14 T cell receptor beta chains from the same sample are listed, as sequenced in a study of early T cells in non-severe SARS-CoV-2 infection. TCRdb itself ran the 5' RACE reads through MiXCR, one entry per CDR3 protein. The sample contains about 25,000 distinct CDR3 sequences, less than 7% of which appear only once. Material: whole blood. These receptors were taken from an adult who was a healthcare worker with PCR-confirmed SARS-CoV-2 infection or an uninfected control (not recorded which).

CDR3 sequence: CASSFQLAEQFF. The CDR3 bases are TGTGCCAGCAGCTTCCAGCTTGCTGAGCAGTTCTTC. The chain couples TRBV11-1 to TRBJ2-1; D not certain. V shed 3 bases and J shed 9 bases, with 9 bases lying between them. CDR1 is SGHAT, CDR2 FQDESV, per germline (reference sequence). The CDR3 totals 12 residues.

This chain uses TRBV9 with TRBJ2-1; 8 nucleotides match TRBD2. V shed 0 bases, J shed 6 bases, and the junction held 8 bases outside the gene matches. From germline, CDR1 is SGDLS and CDR2 YYNGEE. The CDR3 covers 16 residues. This chain's CDR3 is CASSVAPSGSLNEQFF. For the CDR3, the DNA is TGTGCCAGCAGCGTAGCGCCTAGCGGGTCTCTCAATGAGCAGTTCTTC.

The table lists this clonotype with many counts. The chain recombines TRBV10-3 with TRBJ1-1; D is perhaps TRBD1 (6 bases). The CDR3 covers 13 residues. The germline gives CDR1 ENHRY, CDR2 SYGVKD. The V and J ends lost 10 bases and 4 bases respectively, with 16 bases between them. CDR3 loop: CATSQEGGTEAFF. CDR3 nucleotide sequence: TGTGCCACCTCCCAAGAAGGGGGCACTGAAGCTTTCTTT.

The rearrangement links TRBV20-1 to TRBJ1-1; 7 nucleotides match TRBD1. Germline CDR1 DFQATT, CDR2 SNEGSKA (reference sequence). The CDR3 has 14 amino acids. V lost 3 bases and J lost 8; bases outside the gene matches: 12. CDR3 amino acids: CSARLMRAGGEAFF. CDR3 DNA sequence: TGCAGTGCTAGGCTTATGAGGGCAGGGGGGGAAGCTTTCTTT.

This clonotype was observed many times. The chain joins TRBV12-3 or TRBV12-4 to TRBJ2-3, with 7 bases that match TRBD2. V was pared by 3 bases and J by 3 bases, with 6 bases of the junction left unmatched. This CDR3 region has 15 residues. CDR3 protein: CASSFITGGTDTQYF. The CDR3 bases are TGTGCCAGCAGTTTCATCACGGGGGGAACAGATACGCAGTATTTT.

The sample holds many counts of this clonotype. J is TRBJ1-1 and V is TRBV7-6, with D unclear. V shed 5 bases and J shed 1 base, with 17 bases lying between them. Germline loops: CDR1 SGHVS, CDR2 FNYEAQ. This CDR3 spans 16 amino acids. The CDR3 sequence is CASSQWAGLTNTEAFF. The CDR3 region has the DNA TGTGCCAGCAGCCAGTGGGCCGGCCTAACGAACACTGAAGCTTTCTTT.

This clonotype was seen only a few times. The genes are TRBV11-2 and TRBJ1-6, with a possible D match to TRBD1 (6 bases). Germline V gene sequence: CDR1 SGHAT, CDR2 FQNNGV. The CDR3 contains 14 residues. V lost 3 bases, J lost 7 bases, and 10 bases lay in between. The CDR3 is CASSLDSSNSPLHF. For the CDR3, the DNA is TGTGCCAGCAGCTTGGACAGTTCCAATTCACCCCTCCACTTT. The complete variable domain, with remaining parts taken from reference TRBV11-2 and TRBJ1-6, reads EAGVAQSPRYKIIEKRQSVAFWCNPISGHATLYWYQQILGQGPKLLIQFQNNGVVDDSQLPKDRFSAERLKGVDSTLKIQPAKLEDSAVYLCASSLDSSNSPLHFGNGTRLTVT.

This clonotype was seen ten or more times. This chain links TRBV19 with TRBJ2-2; D ambiguous. Looked up from germline, CDR1 is LNHDA and CDR2 is SQIVND (reference sequence). The CDR3 length is 15 residues. V was pared by 5 bases and J by 2 bases, with 12 bases between. The chain's CDR3 is CASSPAGPNTGELFF. CDR3 bases: TGTGCCAGTAGTCCCGCAGGACCTAACACCGGGGAGCTGTTTTTT.

The chain couples TRBV7-9 to TRBJ2-7, with 7 bases that match TRBD1. There are 15 residues in the CDR3. Germline loops: CDR1 SEHNR, CDR2 FQNEAQ (reference sequence). V shed 4 bases, J shed 7 bases, and the junction held 13 bases outside the gene matches. The CDR3 sequence is CASSSSRKGAREQYF. CDR3 DNA: TGTGCCAGCAGCTCTAGCCGGAAGGGGGCGAGAGAGCAGTACTTC.

This clonotype was recorded many times. The chain has TRBV20-1 and TRBJ1-1, with D unclear. Trimming cost V 1 base and J 7 bases, with 10 bases left between them. The CDR3 spans 12 residues. Germline V gene data show CDR1 as DFQATT and CDR2 as SNEGSKA (reference sequence). CDR3 sequence reads: CSARVQDHEAFF. The CDR3 DNA is TGCAGTGCTAGAGTCCAGGACCATGAAGCTTTCTTT.

The sample holds many counts of this clonotype. V and J are TRBV7-8 and TRBJ2-7; D is ambiguous. The CDR3 has 14 residues. V lost 1 base and J 2 bases, leaving 9 bases between the germline ends. The germline CDR1 and CDR2 sequences are SGHVS and FQNEAQ. The CDR3 region is CASSLGTATYEQYF. The CDR3 DNA sequence: TGTGCCAGCAGCTTAGGGACGGCGACCTACGAGCAGTACTTC.

This clonotype was seen a few times. This chain joins TRBV5-1 and TRBJ1-1, with 8 bases identical to TRBD1. The germline V gene has CDR1 SGHRS and CDR2 YFSETQ. The CDR3 length is 14 residues. With V trimmed by 4 bases and J by 4 bases, 6 bases remained unmatched. The chain's CDR3 is CASSQDRVRTEAFF. The CDR3 coding sequence is TGCGCCAGCAGCCAGGACAGGGTACGCACTGAAGCTTTCTTT.

The CDR3 spells CASSIGTSGDQTSRNIQYF. The DNA of the CDR3 is TGTGCCAGCAGTATCGGGACTAGCGGGGACCAGACTAGCCGGAACATTCAGTACTTC. This chain uses TRBV6-1 with TRBJ2-4, with 13 bases that match TRBD2. The CDR3 is made up of 19 amino acids. Trimming removed 5 bases from V and 7 bases from J; junction bases left unmatched: 17. Germline loops: CDR1 MNHNS, CDR2 SASEGT.

This chain connects TRBV29-1 to TRBJ2-1; tentative D call: TRBD1 (5 bases). Germline V lookup: CDR1 SQVTM, CDR2 ANQGSEA. The germline V and J ends were trimmed by 7 bases and 4 bases, with 8 bases remaining between them. The CDR3 has 11 residues. CDR3 region: CSADRYNEQFF. CDR3 coding DNA: TGCAGCGCCGACAGATACAATGAGCAGTTCTTC.